This T cell receptor beta chain stems from a study of OX40 agonist ivuxolimab in advanced cancers. The overall study: Dose-escalation patients were diagnosed with hepatocellular carcinoma, melanoma, renal cell cancer or head and neck cancer. Study-wide results and limits: Among T cells, CD8+ cells averaged more expanded clones than CD4+ cells. The 0.1-3.0 mg/kg partial responders had among the lowest clonal expansion.

As concerns this clone: What it binds is unknown.

Assay: immunoSEQ multiplex PCR; the TCRdb copy retains only in-frame clones and omits some. This sample has 55,000 to 85,000 clones, with approximately 90% found just once. The CDR3 sequence is 16 residues long. The germline gives CDR1 SEHNR, CDR2 FQNEAQ (reference sequence). Trimming cost V 1 base and J 4 bases; bases outside gene matches: 6. The chain joins TRBV7-9 to TRBJ2-5, with TRBD2 identical over 10 bases. Sequencing used CD4+ or CD8+ T cells sorted from blood, obtained in a trial of the OX40 agonist ivuxolimab. This clonotype was obtained from an adult with an advanced solid tumor such as melanoma, head and neck, liver or kidney cancer. DNA for the CDR3: TGTGCCAGCAGCTTAGGGTCTAGCGGGAGAGGAGAGACCCAGTACTTC. This codes for CASSLGSSGRGETQYF.